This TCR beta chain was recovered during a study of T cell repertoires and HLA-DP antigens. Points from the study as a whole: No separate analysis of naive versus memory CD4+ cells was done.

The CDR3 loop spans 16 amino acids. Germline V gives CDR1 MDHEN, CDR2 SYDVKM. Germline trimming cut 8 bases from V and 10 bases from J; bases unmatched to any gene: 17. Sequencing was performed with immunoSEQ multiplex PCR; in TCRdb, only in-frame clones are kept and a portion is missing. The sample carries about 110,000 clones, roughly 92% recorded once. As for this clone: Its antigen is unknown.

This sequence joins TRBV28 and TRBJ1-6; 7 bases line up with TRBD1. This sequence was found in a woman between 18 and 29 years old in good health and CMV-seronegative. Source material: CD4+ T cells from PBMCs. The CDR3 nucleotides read TGTGCCAGCGTCTTTGGGAACCCGACAGGGCTGTCACCCCTCCACTTT. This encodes CASVFGNPTGLSPLHF.